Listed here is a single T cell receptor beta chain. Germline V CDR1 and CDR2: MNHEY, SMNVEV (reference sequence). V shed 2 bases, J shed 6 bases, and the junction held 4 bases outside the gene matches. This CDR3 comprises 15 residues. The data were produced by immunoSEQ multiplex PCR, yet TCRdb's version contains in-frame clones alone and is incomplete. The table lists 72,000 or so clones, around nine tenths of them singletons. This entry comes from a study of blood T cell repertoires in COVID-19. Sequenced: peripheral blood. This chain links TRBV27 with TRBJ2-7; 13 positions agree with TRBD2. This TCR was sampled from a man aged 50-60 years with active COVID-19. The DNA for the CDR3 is TGTGCCAGCAGTTTACAGGGACTAGCGGGGTTCGAGCAGTACTTC. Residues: CASSLQGLAGFEQYF.